The clone carrying this T cell receptor (beta chain) has only one observation. The data are from a study of early T cells in non-severe SARS-CoV-2 infection. The TCR library protocol attached unique molecular identifiers to the individual cDNA molecules. TCRdb recomputed calls from the 5' RACE reads with MiXCR, one row per CDR3 protein. The sample contains approximately 75,000 distinct CDR3 sequences, about 14% of which appear only once. Looked up from germline, CDR1 is MNHNS and CDR2 is SASEGT. The CDR3 is 15 residues long. V lost 3 bases and J lost 5; bases outside the gene matches: 6. The TCR comes from an adult who was a healthcare worker with PCR-confirmed SARS-CoV-2 infection or an uninfected control (not recorded which). The J gene is TRBJ2-1, the V gene TRBV6-1; 8 nucleotides line up with TRBD2. This material consisted of whole blood, taken at baseline. Here the CDR3 reads CASSERGLANNEQFF. The CDR3 DNA is TGTGCCAGCAGTGAGCGCGGACTAGCCAACAATGAGCAGTTCTTC.